Below, 10 T cell receptor beta chains from the same sample are listed, as sequenced in a study of blood T cells in healthy people across ages (dated by TCRdb to the mid-2010s). The library was prepared using 5' RACE. Sequencing took place on an Illumina HiSeq 2500. A second PCR of about 7 to 12 cycles was run with a J-beta primer mix and a sample-barcoded 5' primer. TCRdb's own reprocessing of the public reads used fastp at Q25 and MiXCR and kept productive beta chains. Merged by CDR3 protein, the rows form single entries marked with the most common genes and DNA. Recorded for this sample are around 1,700,000 distinct CDR3 sequences; 28% of them occurred a single time. The biggest ten clones account for more than 6% of the sample. Sequenced sample: blood. Every receptor here comes from a woman aged 30 to 39 in good health.

This clonotype was counted a few times. The CDR3 coding sequence is TGTGCCAGCAGCCAAGACGAGGCGGTCCGCCCGTACTTC. Translation gives CASSQDEAVRPYF. This sequence joins TRBV3-1 and TRBJ2-7; D is unclear. The CDR3 covers 13 residues. From germline, CDR1 is LGHDT and CDR2 YNNKEL (reference sequence). Trimming removed 0 bases at V and 12 bases at J, with 15 bases between.

This sequence joins TRBV12-3 or TRBV12-4 and TRBJ2-1, with D perhaps given as TRBD1 or TRBD2 (5 bases each). CDR3 length: 18 residues. V was clipped by 6 bases and J by 3 bases, with 24 bases between them. This CDR3 reads CASSLKGPSPTFYNEQFF. As DNA, the CDR3 is TGTGCCAGCAGCCTTAAGGGGCCTAGCCCCACCTTCTACAATGAGCAGTTCTTC.

The chain is built from TRBV6-5 and TRBJ1-2; D gene unclear. Germline CDR1 reads MNHEY; CDR2 reads SVGAGI. V was clipped by 6 bases and J by 4 bases, with 12 bases between them. The CDR3 is 13 amino acids. The CDR3: CASRLRQTYGYTF. The DNA for the CDR3 is TGTGCCAGCAGATTAAGGCAGACCTATGGCTACACCTTC.

On this clonotype itself: A much larger clone is a single base away; this may be a read error. The chain is built from TRBV7-2 and TRBJ2-4; no reliable D call. Germline loops: CDR1 SGHTA, CDR2 FQGNSA. This CDR3 spans 14 amino acids. This CDR3 is CANSLYSDGWNQYF. The CDR3 coding sequence is TGTGCCAACAGCTTGTACTCGGACGGGTGGAACCAGTACTTC.

The V gene is TRBV7-2, the J gene TRBJ2-2; 7 nucleotides match TRBD2. The CDR3 contains 14 residues. Germline V CDR1 and CDR2: SGHTA, FQGNSA. V lost 7 bases, J lost 5 bases, and 7 bases stayed unmatched. DNA of the CDR3: TGTGCCAGCATGTTGGGGCGGGGGACCGGGGAGCTGTTTTTT. Translating gives CASMLGRGTGELFF.

This clonotype was observed a few times. The V call is TRBV29-1, the J call TRBJ2-1, with 9 nucleotides matching TRBD1. Germline V gives CDR1 SQVTM, CDR2 ANQGSEA. The CDR3 has 11 residues. Trimming at V came to 4 bases and at J to 10 bases, leaving 2 bases not matched to a gene. CDR3 in amino acids: CSVGDREEQFF. The CDR3 coding sequence is TGCAGCGTTGGGGACAGGGAAGAGCAGTTCTTC.

The gene calls are TRBV14 and TRBJ2-4; the D is unclear. The CDR3 extends over 16 amino acids. CDR1 and CDR2 (germline): SGHDN, FVKESK. V lost 0 bases and J lost 6, with 15 bases in between. DNA of the CDR3: TGTGCCAGCAGCCAAGATATCCTAACATCGGGAAACATTCAGTACTTC. This sequence encodes CASSQDILTSGNIQYF. Based on the CDR3 plus reference TRBV14 and TRBJ2-4, the full variable domain is EAGVTQFPSHSVIEKGQTVTLRCDPISGHDNLYWYRRVMGKEIKFLLHFVKESKQDESGMPNNRFLAERTGGTYSTLKVQPAELEDSGVYFCASSQDILTSGNIQYFGAGTRLSVL.

This clonotype has only a few counts. V usage is TRBV5-1 and J usage is TRBJ2-2, with D maybe TRBD1 (6 bases). The CDR3 is 17 residues long. The germline V and J ends were trimmed by 0 bases and 2 bases, with 14 bases remaining between them. In germline, CDR1 is SGHRS, CDR2 YFSETQ. The DNA for the CDR3 is TGCGCCAGCAGCTTGGGAACAGGGTCCTTTAACACCGGGGAGCTGTTTTTT. As protein: CASSLGTGSFNTGELFF.

The chain recombines TRBV6-1 with TRBJ2-7, with a tentative D call TRBD2 (6 bases). The germline V and J ends were trimmed by 11 bases and 0 bases, with 14 bases remaining between them. This CDR3 is 13 amino acids long. Per germline, CDR1 MNHNS and CDR2 SASEGT. DNA of the CDR3: TGTGCCGTCGGGGCGGGAAGCTCCTACGAGCAGTACTTC. Translated, it gives CAVGAGSSYEQYF.

The count of this clonotype is one. The V gene is TRBV20-1, the J gene TRBJ2-7, with D unresolved. The CDR3 has 14 residues. Trimming stripped 3 bases from V and 0 bases from J, with 12 bases between. Germline V gives CDR1 DFQATT, CDR2 SNEGSKA (reference sequence). CDR3 residues: CSASPGSNSYEQYF. CDR3 DNA: TGCAGTGCTAGTCCGGGTTCCAACTCCTACGAGCAGTACTTC.